What follows are 28 T cell receptor beta chains derived from one specimen sequenced in a study of identical twins. Via MiXCR, TCRdb re-called the 5' RACE reads, giving one row per CDR3 protein. Of about 240,000 distinct CDR3 sequences listed, roughly 13% were seen once; the top ten hold about 3.9%. The same specimen was also included in a second study, on yellow fever vaccine responses in identical twins.

The material sequenced was memory (CD45RO+) T cells sorted from blood. The receptors here all came from a woman between 18 and 30 years old in good health.

This clonotype has at least ten counts. The rearrangement uses TRBV5-1 and TRBJ1-1; D uncertain. The germline V and J ends were trimmed by 1 base and 7 bases, with 8 bases remaining between them. Per the germline V gene, CDR1 is SGHRS and CDR2 is YFSETQ. The CDR3 sequence is 12 residues long. The CDR3 region has the DNA TGCGCCAGCAGCTTGTTACCCCGTGAAGCTTTCTTT. Its protein is CASSLLPREAFF.

This clonotype was detected ten times or more. V usage is TRBV20-1 and J usage is TRBJ2-1; 9 positions match TRBD1. Germline loops: CDR1 DFQATT, CDR2 SNEGSKA (reference sequence). The CDR3 runs to 14 residues. Trimming removed 5 bases from V and 7 bases from J; junction bases left unmatched: 9. The CDR3 DNA is TGCAGTGCTGTACCGGGACAGGGAACTAATGAGCAGTTCTTC. Translation: CSAVPGQGTNEQFF.

This clonotype has a handful of counts. The chain uses TRBV20-1 and TRBJ1-1; possible D gene TRBD1, 6 bases. There are 15 residues in the CDR3. Germline CDR1 is DFQATT and CDR2 is SNEGSKA (reference sequence). V dropped 6 bases and J dropped 1 base, with 18 bases sitting between them. CDR3 coding DNA: TGCAGTGCCGACCCCGGGACACTTAAGAACACTGAAGCTTTCTTT. Translation: CSADPGTLKNTEAFF.

The chain links TRBV28 to TRBJ2-2; 7 nucleotides line up with TRBD2. The CDR3 runs to 15 residues. The V segment lost 7 bases and the J segment 0 bases; nucleotides outside the gene matches: 5. Germline loops: CDR1 MDHEN, CDR2 SYDVKM. The CDR3 is CASNPGGTNTGELFF. For the CDR3, the DNA is TGTGCCAGCAACCCGGGGGGAACGAACACCGGGGAGCTGTTTTTT. Variable domain in full (rest from reference TRBV28 and TRBJ2-2): DVKVTQSSRYLVKRTGEKVFLECVQDMDHENMFWYRQDPGLGLRLIYFSYDVKMKEKGDIPEGYSVSREKKERFSLILESASTNQTSMYLCASNPGGTNTGELFFGEGSRLTVL.

This clonotype was observed at least ten times. V and J are TRBV12-3 or TRBV12-4 and TRBJ2-7; 10 nucleotides match TRBD2. J was trimmed by 6 bases and V by 3 bases; bases with no gene match: 8. The CDR3 contains 15 residues. In DNA form, the CDR3 reads TGTGCCAGCAGTTTCAGCGGGGGGGCTATTATCGAGCAGTACTTC. This gives the protein CASSFSGGAIIEQYF.

This clonotype was counted between two and nine times. This sequence joins TRBV20-1 and TRBJ2-1, with 7 bases identical to TRBD2. In germline, CDR1 is DFQATT, CDR2 SNEGSKA (reference sequence). Trimming removed 3 bases from V and 4 bases from J; junction bases left unmatched: 3. The CDR3 covers 13 residues. CDR3 nucleotides: TGCAGTGCTAGTCAAGCGGGGTACAATGAGCAGTTCTTC. It codes for CSASQAGYNEQFF.

The rearrangement links TRBV5-6 to TRBJ2-2; D tentatively reads TRBD1 or TRBD2 (6 bases each). CDR1 and CDR2 from the germline V gene are SGHDT and YYEEEE. Trimming pared 0 bases from V and 4 bases from J, leaving 13 bases between. This CDR3 has 16 amino acids. The CDR3 nucleotides read TGTGCCAGCAGCTTGGATTTTCGGGGGCGCACCGGGGAGCTGTTTTTT. This sequence encodes CASSLDFRGRTGELFF.

This clonotype was counted ten times or more. This chain connects TRBV12-3 or TRBV12-4 to TRBJ2-7; D unresolved. This CDR3 region has 13 residues. V lost 3 bases to trimming and J lost 0 bases, with 6 bases between them. This CDR3 reads CASSFGNSYEQYF. CDR3 DNA: TGTGCCAGCAGTTTTGGCAACTCCTACGAGCAGTACTTC.

This clonotype came up many times. The chain uses TRBV12-3 or TRBV12-4 and TRBJ2-3, with TRBD2 as a possible D gene (6 bases). The CDR3 totals 13 residues. Trimming took 6 bases from V and 8 from J, leaving 15 bases between them. CDR3 region: CASSRMGGGTQYF. CDR3 DNA sequence: TGTGCCAGCAGCCGTATGGGGGGAGGTACGCAGTATTTT.

The rearrangement links TRBV19 to TRBJ2-6, with 7 bases matching TRBD1. The germline gives CDR1 LNHDA, CDR2 SQIVND (reference sequence). The J segment lost 8 bases and the V segment lost 7 bases, leaving 5 bases of the junction unmatched. This CDR3 spans 13 amino acids. The CDR3 nucleotides read TGTGCCAGTAACTCAGGGGGAACCAACGTCCTGACTTTC. Translating it yields CASNSGGTNVLTF.

The chain combines TRBV7-2 with TRBJ2-7; D may match TRBD1 or TRBD2 (5 bases each). V lost 0 bases and J 7 bases, leaving 22 bases between the germline ends. The germline CDR1 and CDR2 sequences are SGHTA and FQGNSA. The CDR3 spans 17 residues. Here the CDR3 DNA reads TGTGCCAGCAGCTTAGCGGGAAGCACAGTAGCTGGGGGTGAGCAGTACTTC. Residues: CASSLAGSTVAGGEQYF.

This clonotype was seen a handful of times. J is TRBJ2-1 and V is TRBV12-3 or TRBV12-4, with 12 nucleotides matching TRBD2. CDR3 length: 15 amino acids. V lost 7 bases and J lost 9; bases outside the gene matches: 10. CDR3 in amino acids: CASKPSGRASGEQFF. The CDR3 DNA follows: TGTGCCAGCAAACCTAGCGGGAGGGCCTCTGGTGAGCAGTTCTTC.

This clonotype has ten or more counts. The CDR3 spells CASSQDTGGNTGELFF. In nucleotides, the CDR3 is TGTGCCAGCAGCCAAGATACAGGGGGTAACACCGGGGAGCTGTTTTTT. The chain joins TRBV4-2 to TRBJ2-2, with 8 positions matching TRBD1. Germline-derived CDR1 and CDR2 are LGHNA and YNFKEQ. The length of the CDR3 is 16 residues. Losses at the gene ends were 0 bases for V and 2 bases for J; bases not matched to a gene: 2.

This clonotype appeared a few times. J is TRBJ1-3 and V is TRBV14; D unclear. With 4 bases removed from V and 0 bases from J, the gap between germline ends came to 7 bases. The CDR3 length is 14 residues. Germline V lookup: CDR1 SGHDN, CDR2 FVKESK. This CDR3 is CASSRLSSGNTIYF. CDR3 sequence (DNA): TGTGCCAGCAGCCGACTGTCCTCTGGAAACACCATATATTTT.

This clonotype has more than one count but fewer than ten. The rearrangement joins TRBV6-6 to TRBJ2-7; TRBD2 is a possible D gene (6 bases). Germline loops: CDR1 MNHNY, CDR2 SVGAGI (reference sequence). The CDR3 has 12 residues. V dropped 8 bases and J dropped 7 bases, with 15 bases sitting between them. The CDR3 DNA sequence: TGTGCCAGCGGTCAGCCTGCGGGGGAGCAGTACTTC. The encoded protein is CASGQPAGEQYF.

This clonotype was detected a few times. The chain links TRBV27 to TRBJ2-7; D not resolved. Germline values: CDR1 MNHEY, CDR2 SMNVEV (reference sequence). With 6 bases removed from V and 4 bases from J, the gap between germline ends came to 19 bases. This CDR3 region has 15 residues. CDR3 amino acids: CASSPFTAKLYEQYF. The CDR3 DNA is TGTGCCAGCAGCCCATTCACAGCGAAACTTTACGAGCAGTACTTC.

This clonotype was seen a handful of times. At one end the junction does not follow the germline gene, possibly because of a read error. The chain links TRBV6-1 to TRBJ2-1; no firm D call. The CDR3 loop spans 15 amino acids. Germline V gene sequence: CDR1 MNHNS, CDR2 SASEGT. DNA for the CDR3: TGTGCCACCAGTACAGTCGCCTCCTCCTACAATGAGCAGTTCTTC. Residues: CATSTVASSYNEQFF.

This rearrangement joins TRBV27 to TRBJ2-1, with D perhaps TRBD1 (5 bases). This CDR3 comprises 18 residues. The germline V gene has CDR1 MNHEY and CDR2 SMNVEV (reference sequence). Trimming cost V 2 bases and J 5 bases, with 22 bases left between them. CDR3 region: CASSLKGQAANTDNEQFF. CDR3 nucleotides: TGTGCCAGCAGTTTAAAGGGGCAGGCGGCCAATACAGACAATGAGCAGTTCTTC.

The chain uses TRBV30 and TRBJ2-3, with TRBD2 matching over 13 bases. Trimming cost V 1 base and J 2 bases; bases outside gene matches: 3. Germline V CDR1 and CDR2: GTSNPN, SVGIG (reference sequence). The CDR3 sequence is 16 residues long. CDR3 coding DNA: TGTGCCTGGAGTGGGACTAGCGGGGGTTACACAGATACGCAGTATTTT. As protein: CAWSGTSGGYTDTQYF.

This chain connects TRBV20-1 to TRBJ2-1, with D uncertain. Germline CDR1 is DFQATT and CDR2 is SNEGSKA (reference sequence). V lost 5 bases, J lost 4 bases, and 18 bases lay in between. CDR3 length: 15 residues. CDR3 coding DNA: TGCAGTGCTTCACGGGCCGAGAGAATTTACAATGAGCAGTTCTTC. This codes for CSASRAERIYNEQFF.

CDR3 DNA: TGTGCCAGCAGCTTAGGTAGCGGGTACAATGAGCAGTTCTTC. Protein sequence: CASSLGSGYNEQFF. The gene calls are TRBV7-6 and TRBJ2-1; TRBD2 aligns across 7 bases. The CDR3 is 14 residues long. V gave up 1 base and J gave up 4 bases; unmatched junction bases: 1. Per germline, CDR1 SGHVS and CDR2 FNYEAQ.

This clonotype has just a few counts. The V call is TRBV15, the J call TRBJ2-4, with TRBD1 as a possible D gene (6 bases). The V gene's germline CDR1 is LNHNV and CDR2 YYDKDF (reference sequence). The CDR3 has 14 residues. V was pared by 5 bases and J by 11 bases, with 19 bases between. The CDR3 nucleotides read TGTGCCACCAGCGCAGTTCGGGGACAAGGGGTTCAGTACTTC. Its translation: CATSAVRGQGVQYF.

This clonotype came up a few times. The V gene is TRBV6-2 or TRBV6-3, the J gene TRBJ2-3, with D possibly being TRBD1 or TRBD2 (5 bases each). The CDR3 has 14 residues. The germline CDR1 and CDR2 sequences are MNHEY and SVGEGT. V shed 6 bases and J shed 2 bases, with 12 bases lying between them. As DNA, the CDR3 is TGTGCCAGCAGATCGCCGGGGCCCACAGATACGCAGTATTTT. Translated: CASRSPGPTDTQYF.

At least ten counts were recorded for this clonotype. The chain recombines TRBV4-1 with TRBJ2-2; 10 bases match TRBD2. Germline values: CDR1 MGHRA, CDR2 YSYEKL. This CDR3 spans 16 amino acids. V lost 5 bases and J lost 1; bases outside the gene matches: 4. CDR3 sequence reads: CASSYLAGVNTGELFF. The CDR3, as DNA: TGCGCCAGCAGCTATCTAGCGGGAGTGAACACCGGGGAGCTGTTTTTT.

This clonotype turned up a few times. For the CDR3, the DNA is TGCAGTGCCCCGGGCCCGTCGGAATTCGAGCAGTACTTC. Encoded protein: CSAPGPSEFEQYF. The J gene is TRBJ2-7, the V gene TRBV20-1; no reliable D call. Germline V gene data show CDR1 as DFQATT and CDR2 as SNEGSKA (reference sequence). Deletions cut 6 bases from V and 6 bases from J, with 18 bases between. CDR3 length equals 13 residues.

This clonotype turned up a few times. The V gene is TRBV6-1, the J gene TRBJ2-1; 11 bases are a match to TRBD2. This CDR3 is 17 amino acids long. The germline V gene has CDR1 MNHNS and CDR2 SASEGT. The V segment lost 6 bases and the J segment 12 bases; nucleotides outside the gene matches: 19. The chain's CDR3 is CASSPPSTSGGLSGQFF. The DNA for the CDR3 is TGTGCCAGCAGCCCGCCATCCACTAGCGGGGGTTTATCTGGGCAGTTCTTC.

The rearrangement uses TRBV6-5 and TRBJ2-5; D not resolved. Germline loops: CDR1 MNHEY, CDR2 SVGAGI. CDR3 size: 13 residues. Trimming cost V 2 bases and J 4 bases, with 8 bases left between them. As DNA, the CDR3 is TGTGCCAGCAGTTACAGCAGGAGAGAGACCCAGTACTTC. Translated, it gives CASSYSRRETQYF.

The V gene is TRBV28, the J gene TRBJ2-2; D unresolved. The CDR3 contains 14 residues. Trimming removed 6 bases from V and 0 bases from J, with 8 bases in between. Per the germline V gene, CDR1 is MDHEN and CDR2 is SYDVKM. The CDR3 is CASRTPANTGELFF. CDR3 nucleotides: TGTGCCAGCAGGACCCCCGCGAACACCGGGGAGCTGTTTTTT. The full variable domain, its missing parts supplied by reference TRBV28 and TRBJ2-2, is DVKVTQSSRYLVKRTGEKVFLECVQDMDHENMFWYRQDPGLGLRLIYFSYDVKMKEKGDIPEGYSVSREKKERFSLILESASTNQTSMYLCASRTPANTGELFFGEGSRLTVL.